Detailed here is one T cell receptor (beta chain). Here immunoSEQ multiplex PCR was the method, and the copy in TCRdb shows in-frame clones only, minus some. This sample has about 66,000 clones, with about 88% found just once. The sample comes from a study of PD-L1 blockade in urothelial cancer. Time point indicated: peripheral blood 6 weeks after treatment start. The CDR3 is made up of 16 amino acids. Trimming cost V 3 bases and J 9 bases, with 21 bases left between them. Germline CDR1 and CDR2: SGHAT and FQNNGV. This clonotype originated in a man between 60 and 70 years old with urothelial cancer. V usage is TRBV11-2 and J usage is TRBJ2-1; perhaps TRBD2 as D (6 bases). The sequenced sample was PBMCs, obtained around atezolizumab (anti-PD-L1) treatment. The CDR3 nucleotides are TGTGCCAGCAGCTTGGGTACGGGACTCCCTAACGCTGAGCAGTTCTTC. Encoded protein: CASSLGTGLPNAEQFF.